The clone carrying this T cell receptor (beta chain) was recorded many times. The target antigen is unknown. Per the germline V gene, CDR1 is SGHNT and CDR2 is YYREEE (reference sequence). Trimming removed 4 bases from V and 1 base from J, with 11 bases in between. This CDR3 spans 15 amino acids. The data derive from a study of cytomegalovirus exposure and HLA in healthy donors. For the study at large: Within an early data release were 65 million to 90 million unique TCRs drawn from HLA-typed donors.

Findings of the study overall: The study designated 160 or so TCR beta chains cytomegalovirus-associated. Productive status was seen about 87% or about 30% of the time for most TCR beta V segments in an earlier analysis.

PCR amplification relied on 60 Vbeta primers (plus 13 Jbeta primers). Repertoires were generated with immunoSEQ multiplex PCR, while TCRdb's copy carries only in-frame clones and drops some. Of more than 85,000 clones listed, roughly 80% are singletons. This TCR was recovered from a male donor in good health and CMV-seropositive. Sequenced: PBMCs. The V gene is TRBV5-4, the J gene TRBJ2-2; D not resolved. CDR3 nucleotides: TGTGCCAGCAGCCTCCAGCTAGAGAACACCGGGGAGCTGTTTTTT. It specifies CASSLQLENTGELFF.